This TCR beta chain was recorded in a study of beta chain features in type 1 diabetes. Overall study context: Patient and healthy donor groups were alike in age, gender and cell yields. Study results and limitations: In every one of the four CD4+ subsets, TCRB CDR3s were moderately but significantly shorter in Type 1 diabetes patients. Naive, central memory and Treg TCRB repertoires appeared more alike in patients than in healthy donors. Cells that show high TCR expression could be over-represented by cDNA sequencing.

Germline assignment: CDR1 SGDLS and CDR2 YYNGEE. This CDR3 region has 16 residues. Trimming removed 0 bases at V and 8 bases at J, with 18 bases between. Investigators reverse transcribed all isolated RNA, so they sequenced expressed TCRB transcripts. Libraries were prepared by immunoSEQ multiplex PCR; TCRdb keeps only in-frame clonotypes and omits some of them. The repertoire consists of some 270,000 clones, with 9.5% to 13% occurring once and the leading ten covering roughly 0.017%. A word on this clone: The antigen is not known.

The receptor comes from a man aged 25-45 years with type 1 diabetes. V and J are TRBV9 and TRBJ2-1, with a tentative D call TRBD2 (6 bases). The material sequenced was naive CD4+ T cells from blood. DNA for the CDR3: TGTGCCAGCAGCGTAGAACCTTACGCAGCGGGCTATGAGCAGTTCTTC. It codes for CASSVEPYAAGYEQFF.